This is a list of T cell receptor beta chains from one sample in a study of siplizumab effects on memory and regulatory T cells. Clones were sequenced by immunoSEQ multiplex PCR, and TCRdb holds only the in-frame ones, with some missing. The sample comprises under 130,000 clones, about 92% of which are singletons, and approximately 0.32% rests with the top ten. The material sequenced was CD4+ T cells sorted from blood. Every receptor here comes from a human donor in good health. The CDR3 runs from the conserved cysteine through the conserved F or W. The D gene is left open where the match is weak. Size is stated for part of the rows, as once, few or many counts, or as a class when the clone is expanded.

v_gene	j_gene	abundance	d_gene	CDR3aa	CDR3nt
TRBV11-2	TRBJ1-5	NA	NA	CASSRTFDQPQHF	TGTGCCAGCAGCCGGACGTTCGATCAGCCCCAGCATTTT
TRBV5-4	TRBJ1-4	NA	TRBD1	CASSVGQVGTNEKLFF	TGTGCCAGCAGCGTGGGACAGGTCGGGACAAATGAAAAACTGTTTTTT
TRBV2	TRBJ2-1	NA	TRBD2	CASSATSGSYNEQFF	TGTGCCAGCAGCGCTACTAGCGGCTCCTACAATGAGCAGTTCTTC
TRBV7-3	TRBJ2-3	NA	NA	CASSPLAAVGTDTQYF	TGTGCCAGCAGCCCTCTAGCAGCGGTTGGCACAGATACGCAGTATTTT
TRBV5-5	TRBJ2-2	NA	NA	CASSFSLAGSTGELFF	TGTGCCAGCAGCTTTTCCCTGGCAGGGAGCACCGGGGAGCTGTTTTTT
TRBV14	TRBJ2-3	NA	TRBD2	CASSQPRGSGSTDTQYF	TGTGCCAGCAGCCAACCCAGGGGTAGCGGGAGTACAGATACGCAGTATTTT
TRBV10-2	TRBJ2-7	once	TRBD1	CASSVDRGGEQYF	TGCGCCAGCAGCGTGGACAGGGGTGGCGAGCAGTACTTC
TRBV5-6	TRBJ1-2	few	NA	CASSPLEVREHNYGYTF	TGTGCCAGCAGCCCCCTGGAGGTCAGAGAACATAACTATGGCTACACCTTC
TRBV7-3	TRBJ2-7	NA	TRBD2	CASSLEGEWETSGDYEQYF	TGTGCCAGCAGCTTAGAGGGGGAATGGGAGACTAGCGGGGATTACGAGCAGTACTTC
TRBV7-9	TRBJ2-1	NA	NA	CASSLFVTSINEQFF	TGTGCCAGCAGCTTATTTGTAACTAGCATAAATGAGCAGTTCTTC
TRBV30	TRBJ2-1	NA	NA	CAWSGSSYNEQFF	TGTGCCTGGTCGGGTAGCTCCTACAATGAGCAGTTCTTC
TRBV5-1	TRBJ2-5	once	NA	CASSLSLLETQYF	TGCGCCAGCAGCTTGTCTTTATTGGAGACCCAGTACTTC
TRBV5-8	TRBJ2-2	NA	TRBD2	CASRTGTSRNTGELFF	TGTGCCAGCAGGACCGGGACTAGCAGAAACACCGGGGAGCTGTTTTTT
TRBV10-3	TRBJ2-3	once	TRBD2	CAISGGRTSGSSTDTQYF	TGTGCCATCAGTGGGGGTAGGACTAGCGGATCTAGCACAGATACGCAGTATTTT
TRBV7-2	TRBJ2-7	NA	TRBD1	CASSPGTGPYEQYF	TGTGCCAGCAGCCCCGGGACAGGGCCCTACGAGCAGTACTTC
TRBV5-1	TRBJ1-1	NA	TRBD1	CASSGTGIGNTEAFF	TGCGCCAGCAGCGGGACAGGGATCGGGAACACTGAAGCTTTCTTT
TRBV27	TRBJ2-5	NA	TRBD2	CASSLTGGETQYF	TGTGCCAGCAGTTTAACGGGGGGGGAGACCCAGTACTTC
TRBV27	TRBJ2-7	NA	TRBD1	CASSLWGQGGYEQYF	TGTGCCAGCAGTTTATGGGGACAGGGAGGCTACGAGCAGTACTTC
TRBV28	TRBJ1-5	NA	TRBD1	CASTGSGQGDNQPQHF	TGTGCCAGCACGGGATCGGGACAGGGCGACAATCAGCCCCAGCATTTT
TRBV7-2	TRBJ2-5	NA	NA	CASRATGAVQETQYF	TGTGCCAGCAGGGCCACCGGAGCGGTCCAAGAGACCCAGTACTTC
TRBV15	TRBJ2-7	NA	NA	CATSRDRGAGVEQYF	TGTGCCACCAGCAGAGATCGGGGGGCCGGGGTGGAGCAGTACTTC
TRBV27	TRBJ1-2	NA	NA	CASSSIPGRSYGYTF	TGTGCCAGCAGTTCGATCCCAGGGAGATCCTATGGCTACACCTTC
TRBV4-2	TRBJ2-1	NA	NA	CASSQEVLGAYNEQFF	TGTGCCAGCAGCCAAGAGGTGCTGGGGGCCTACAATGAGCAGTTCTTC
TRBV7-6	TRBJ2-7	NA	TRBD1	CASSPQGEAYEQYF	TGTGCCAGCAGCCCACAGGGGGAGGCTTACGAGCAGTACTTC
TRBV2	TRBJ2-5	NA	NA	CASIRTGLQTQYF	TGTGCCAGCATCAGAACAGGGCTCCAGACCCAGTACTTC
TRBV19	TRBJ2-1	NA	TRBD1	CASSKHSPGQTLEQFF	TGTGCCAGTAGCAAGCATAGCCCGGGACAGACTTTGGAGCAGTTCTTC
TRBV7-3	TRBJ1-1	NA	TRBD1	CASSSDRVLGAEAFF	TGTGCCAGCAGCTCAGACAGGGTCCTCGGGGCTGAAGCTTTCTTT